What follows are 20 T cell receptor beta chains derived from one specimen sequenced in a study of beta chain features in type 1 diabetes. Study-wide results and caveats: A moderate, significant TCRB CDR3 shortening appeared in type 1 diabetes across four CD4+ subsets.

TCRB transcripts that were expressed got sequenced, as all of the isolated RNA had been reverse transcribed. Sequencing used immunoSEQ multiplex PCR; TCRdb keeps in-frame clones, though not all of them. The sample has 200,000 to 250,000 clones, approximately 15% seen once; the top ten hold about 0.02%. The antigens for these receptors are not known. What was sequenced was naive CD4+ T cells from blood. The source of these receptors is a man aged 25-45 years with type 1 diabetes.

The CDR3 nucleotides are TGTGCCTGGAGCGAAGGGTCGACAGCGGGAGCGTATGGCTACACCTTC. Protein: CAWSEGSTAGAYGYTF. This chain connects TRBV30 to TRBJ1-2; possible D gene TRBD1, 5 bases. This CDR3 region has 16 residues. Germline CDR1 reads GTSNPN; CDR2 reads SVGIG (reference sequence). Trimming left V 3 bases short and J 5 bases short, with 22 bases between. Looking up the rest from reference TRBV30 and TRBJ1-2 gives the full variable domain: SQTIHQWPATLVQPVGSPLSLECTVEGTSNPNLYWYRQAAGRGLQLLFYSVGIGQISSEVPQNLSASRPQDRQFILSSKKLLLSDSGFYLCAWSEGSTAGAYGYTFGSGTRLTVV.

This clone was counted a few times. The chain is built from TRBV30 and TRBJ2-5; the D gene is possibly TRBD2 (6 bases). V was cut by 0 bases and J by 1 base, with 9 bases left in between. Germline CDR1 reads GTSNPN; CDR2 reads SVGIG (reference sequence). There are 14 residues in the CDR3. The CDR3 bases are TGTGCCTGGAGTGTCGGGAGCGGCCAAGAGACCCAGTACTTC. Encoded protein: CAWSVGSGQETQYF.

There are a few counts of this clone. CDR3 sequence reads: CASSRLAGAYTQYF. The CDR3 DNA follows: TGTGCCAGCAGCCGACTAGCGGGAGCATATACGCAGTATTTT. This rearrangement joins TRBV27 to TRBJ2-3, with 12 bases matching TRBD2. The V and J ends lost 6 bases and 7 bases, in that order; junction bases with no gene match: 5. CDR3 size: 14 residues. Germline CDR1 MNHEY, CDR2 SMNVEV (reference sequence).

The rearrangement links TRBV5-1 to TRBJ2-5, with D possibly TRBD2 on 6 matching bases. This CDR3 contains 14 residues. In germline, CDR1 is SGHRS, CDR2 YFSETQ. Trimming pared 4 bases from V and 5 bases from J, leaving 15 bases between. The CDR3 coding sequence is TGCGCCAGCAGCCTAGGACTATCTTCGGAGACCCAGTACTTC. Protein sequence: CASSLGLSSETQYF. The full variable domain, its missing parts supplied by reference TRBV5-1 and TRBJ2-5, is KAGVTQTPRYLIKTRGQQVTLSCSPISGHRSVSWYQQTPGQGLQFLFEYFSETQRNKGNFPGRFSGRQFSNSRSEMNVSTLELGDSALYLCASSLGLSSETQYFGPGTRLLVL.

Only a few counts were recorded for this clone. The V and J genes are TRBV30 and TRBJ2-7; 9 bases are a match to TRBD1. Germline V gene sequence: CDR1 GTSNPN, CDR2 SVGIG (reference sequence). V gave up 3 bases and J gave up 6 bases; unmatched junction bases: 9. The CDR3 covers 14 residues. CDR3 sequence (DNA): TGTGCCTGGAGGACGGGACAGGGTCTTGCCGAGCAGTACTTC. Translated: CAWRTGQGLAEQYF.

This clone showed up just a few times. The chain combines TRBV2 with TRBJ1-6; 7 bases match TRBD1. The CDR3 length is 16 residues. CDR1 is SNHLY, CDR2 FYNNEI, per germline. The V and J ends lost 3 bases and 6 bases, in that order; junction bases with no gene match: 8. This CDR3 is CASSEQGDSVNSPLHF. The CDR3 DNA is TGTGCCAGCAGTGAGCAAGGGGACAGCGTTAATTCACCCCTCCACTTT. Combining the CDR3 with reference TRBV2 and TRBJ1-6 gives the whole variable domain EPEVTQTPSHQVTQMGQEVILRCVPISNHLYFYWYRQILGQKVEFLVSFYNNEISEKSEIFDDQFSVERPDGSNFTLKIRSTKLEDSAMYFCASSEQGDSVNSPLHFGNGTRLTVT.

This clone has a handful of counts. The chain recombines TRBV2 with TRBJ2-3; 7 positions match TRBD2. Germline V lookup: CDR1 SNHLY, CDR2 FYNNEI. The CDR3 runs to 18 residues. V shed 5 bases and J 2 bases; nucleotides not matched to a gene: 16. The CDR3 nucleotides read TGTGCCAGCAGTTCCCCCTGGAAACAAGCGGGGACCACAGATACGCAGTATTTT. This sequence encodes CASSSPWKQAGTTDTQYF.

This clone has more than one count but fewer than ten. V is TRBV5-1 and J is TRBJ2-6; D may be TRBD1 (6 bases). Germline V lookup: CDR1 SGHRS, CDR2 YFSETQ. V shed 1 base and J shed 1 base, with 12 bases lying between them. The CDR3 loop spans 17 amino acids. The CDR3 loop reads CASSLYSTGSGANVLTF. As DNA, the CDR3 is TGCGCCAGCAGCTTGTATTCGACAGGTTCTGGGGCCAACGTCCTGACTTTC.

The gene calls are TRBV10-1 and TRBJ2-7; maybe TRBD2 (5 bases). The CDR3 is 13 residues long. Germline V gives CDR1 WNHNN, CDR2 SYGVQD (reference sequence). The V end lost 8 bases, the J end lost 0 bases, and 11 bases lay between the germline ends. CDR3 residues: CASSAGSSYEQYF. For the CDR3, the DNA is TGCGCCAGCTCCGCGGGTAGCTCCTACGAGCAGTACTTC.

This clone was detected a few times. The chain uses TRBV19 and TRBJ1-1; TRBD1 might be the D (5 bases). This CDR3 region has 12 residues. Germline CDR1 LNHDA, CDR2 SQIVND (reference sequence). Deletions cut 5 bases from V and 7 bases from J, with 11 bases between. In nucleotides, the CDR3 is TGTGCCAGTAGTTCACGGGGGGTTGAAGCTTTCTTT. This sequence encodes CASSSRGVEAFF.

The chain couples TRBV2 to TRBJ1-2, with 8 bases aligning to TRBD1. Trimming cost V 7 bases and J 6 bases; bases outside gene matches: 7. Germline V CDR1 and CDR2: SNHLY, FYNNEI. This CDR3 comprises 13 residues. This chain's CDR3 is CASIPDRVDGYTF. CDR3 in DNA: TGTGCCAGCATCCCGGACAGGGTGGATGGCTACACCTTC. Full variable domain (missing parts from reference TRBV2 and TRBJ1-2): EPEVTQTPSHQVTQMGQEVILRCVPISNHLYFYWYRQILGQKVEFLVSFYNNEISEKSEIFDDQFSVERPDGSNFTLKIRSTKLEDSAMYFCASIPDRVDGYTFGSGTRLTVV.

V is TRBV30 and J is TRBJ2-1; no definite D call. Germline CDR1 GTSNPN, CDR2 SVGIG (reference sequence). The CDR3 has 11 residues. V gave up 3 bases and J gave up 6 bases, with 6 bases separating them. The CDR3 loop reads CAWREFNEQFF. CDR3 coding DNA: TGTGCCTGGAGAGAGTTCAATGAGCAGTTCTTC.

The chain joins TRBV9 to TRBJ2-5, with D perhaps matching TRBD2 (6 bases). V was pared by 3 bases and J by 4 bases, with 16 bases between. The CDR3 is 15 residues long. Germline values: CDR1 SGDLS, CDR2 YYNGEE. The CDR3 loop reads CASSGDSPWGETQYF. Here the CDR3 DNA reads TGTGCCAGCAGCGGGGACTCGCCCTGGGGAGAGACCCAGTACTTC.

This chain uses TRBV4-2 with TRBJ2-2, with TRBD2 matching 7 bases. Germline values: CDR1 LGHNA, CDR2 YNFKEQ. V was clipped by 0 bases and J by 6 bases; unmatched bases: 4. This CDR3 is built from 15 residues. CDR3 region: CASSQDYAGAGELFF. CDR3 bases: TGTGCCAGCAGCCAAGATTATGCGGGGGCCGGGGAGCTGTTTTTT.

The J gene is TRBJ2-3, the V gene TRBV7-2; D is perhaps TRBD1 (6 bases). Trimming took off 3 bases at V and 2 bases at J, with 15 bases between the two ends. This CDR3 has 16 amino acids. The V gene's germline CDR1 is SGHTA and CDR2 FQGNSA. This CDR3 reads CASSLLPGHITDTQYF. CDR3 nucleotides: TGTGCCAGCAGCTTGCTACCGGGACATATCACAGATACGCAGTATTTT. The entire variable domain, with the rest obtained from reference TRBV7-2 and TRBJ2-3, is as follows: GAGVSQSPSNKVTEKGKDVELRCDPISGHTALYWYRQSLGQGLEFLIYFQGNSAPDKSGLPSDRFSAERTGGSVSTLTIQRTQQEDSAVYLCASSLLPGHITDTQYFGPGTRLTVL.

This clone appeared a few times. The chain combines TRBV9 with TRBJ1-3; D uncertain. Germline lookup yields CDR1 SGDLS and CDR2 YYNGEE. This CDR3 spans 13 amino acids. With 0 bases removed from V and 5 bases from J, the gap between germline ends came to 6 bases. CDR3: CASSVADRNTIYF. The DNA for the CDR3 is TGTGCCAGCAGCGTAGCAGATCGAAACACCATATATTTT.

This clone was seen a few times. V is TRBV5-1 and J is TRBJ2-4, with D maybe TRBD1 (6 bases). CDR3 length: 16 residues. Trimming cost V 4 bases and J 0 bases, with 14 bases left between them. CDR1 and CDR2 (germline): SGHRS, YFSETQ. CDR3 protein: CASSSTGLLAKNIQYF. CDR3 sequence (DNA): TGCGCCAGCAGCAGTACAGGGCTACTAGCCAAAAACATTCAGTACTTC.

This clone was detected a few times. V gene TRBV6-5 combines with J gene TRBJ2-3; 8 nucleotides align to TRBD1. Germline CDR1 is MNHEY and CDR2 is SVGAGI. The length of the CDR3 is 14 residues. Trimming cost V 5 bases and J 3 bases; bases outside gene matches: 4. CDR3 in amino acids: CASSPRGLTDTQYF. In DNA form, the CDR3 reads TGTGCCAGCAGTCCCAGGGGGCTTACAGATACGCAGTATTTT.

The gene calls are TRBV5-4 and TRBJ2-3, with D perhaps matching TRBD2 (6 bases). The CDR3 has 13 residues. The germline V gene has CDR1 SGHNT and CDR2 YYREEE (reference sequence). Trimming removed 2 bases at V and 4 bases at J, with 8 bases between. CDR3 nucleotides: TGTGCCAGCAGCTTCGGGGGTGCAGATACGCAGTATTTT. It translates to CASSFGGADTQYF.

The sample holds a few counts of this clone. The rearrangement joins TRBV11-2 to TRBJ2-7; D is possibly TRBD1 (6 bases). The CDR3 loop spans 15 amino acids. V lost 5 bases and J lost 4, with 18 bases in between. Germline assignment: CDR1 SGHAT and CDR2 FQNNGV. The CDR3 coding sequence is TGTGCCAGCAGCCAGACGGGGCAGGGGAAGTACGAGCAGTACTTC. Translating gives CASSQTGQGKYEQYF.